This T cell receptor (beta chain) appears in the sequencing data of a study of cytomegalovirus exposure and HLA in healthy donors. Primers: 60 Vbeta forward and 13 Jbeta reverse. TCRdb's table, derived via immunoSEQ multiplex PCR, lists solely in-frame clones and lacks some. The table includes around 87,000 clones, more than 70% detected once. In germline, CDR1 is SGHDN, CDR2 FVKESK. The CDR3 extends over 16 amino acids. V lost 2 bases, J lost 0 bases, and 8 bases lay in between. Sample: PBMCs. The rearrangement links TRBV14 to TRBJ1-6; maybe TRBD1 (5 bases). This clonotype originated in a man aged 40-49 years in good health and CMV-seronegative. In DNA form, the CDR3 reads TGTGCCAGCAGCCAAAATCAGGGCTCCTATAATTCACCCCTCCACTTT. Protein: CASSQNQGSYNSPLHF.